The T cell receptor beta chain under discussion was sequenced for a study of control samples from healthy donors and cancer patients. The CDR3 runs to 18 residues. Germline assignment: CDR1 GTSNPN and CDR2 SVGIG (reference sequence). The ends lost 0 bases at V and 1 base at J; junction bases unmatched: 12. TCRdb's copy holds only in-frame clones and misses some; the assay was immunoSEQ multiplex PCR. The sample lists approximately 170,000 clones, about 90% seen once, with about 0.73% in the top ten. The receptor was derived from a woman under 40 in good health. The gene calls are TRBV30 and TRBJ1-3; 7 bases fit TRBD1. Specimen: blood. The CDR3 region is CAWSVLLLGRGSGNTIYF. CDR3 nucleotides: TGTGCCTGGAGTGTACTGTTGCTCGGCAGGGGGTCTGGAAACACCATATATTTT. Combining the CDR3 with reference TRBV30 and TRBJ1-3 gives the whole variable domain SQTIHQWPATLVQPVGSPLSLECTVEGTSNPNLYWYRQAAGRGLQLLFYSVGIGQISSEVPQNLSASRPQDRQFILSSKKLLLSDSGFYLCAWSVLLLGRGSGNTIYFGEGSWLTVV.